These 11 T cell receptor beta chains were sequenced from one sample in a study of T cell responses to AZD1222 COVID-19 vaccine. Sequencing was performed with immunoSEQ multiplex PCR; in TCRdb, only in-frame clones are kept and a portion is missing. The sample carries about 130,000 clones, around 93% recorded once. The input for sequencing was peripheral blood, taken 28 days after the second AZD1222 dose. All receptors derive from an adult who received the AZD1222 COVID-19 vaccine.

The chain's CDR3 is CASSQDLASMGETQYF. CDR3 DNA sequence: TGTGCCAGCAGCCAAGATCTCGCCAGTATGGGGGAGACCCAGTACTTC. This chain uses TRBV3-1 (or the pseudogene TRBV3-2) with TRBJ2-5; the D is unclear. There are 16 residues in the CDR3. The V gene lost 0 bases and the J gene lost 5 bases, with 16 bases spanning the gap. Germline loops: CDR1 LGHDT, CDR2 YNNKEL (reference sequence).

This chain links TRBV27 with TRBJ1-2; no clear D gene. CDR1 is MNHEY, CDR2 SMNVEV, per germline (reference sequence). This CDR3 has 14 residues. The V and J ends lost 5 bases and 8 bases respectively, with 18 bases between them. CDR3 bases: TGTGCCAGCAGTCCTAGAATGGGGAATTCGGGCTACACCTTC. Protein: CASSPRMGNSGYTF.

In DNA form, the CDR3 reads TGTGCCAGCAGCCTCTCCGGGACCAAGCCCTACGAGCAGTACTTC. Encoded protein: CASSLSGTKPYEQYF. The chain joins TRBV4-2 to TRBJ2-7; either TRBD1 or TRBD2 may fit D (5 bases each). CDR1 and CDR2 from the germline V gene are LGHNA and YNFKEQ. Trimming cost V 4 bases and J 2 bases, with 15 bases left between them. The CDR3 consists of 15 residues.

The chain links TRBV19 to TRBJ2-2; D might be TRBD1 or TRBD2, each matching 5 bases. Germline CDR1 and CDR2: LNHDA and SQIVND (reference sequence). V was clipped by 10 bases and J by 5 bases, with 23 bases between them. This CDR3 spans 16 amino acids. The CDR3 region has the DNA TGTGCCACAGAAGTACCATGGGACCGGCAAACCGGGGAGCTGTTTTTT. This gives the protein CATEVPWDRQTGELFF.

This clone came up a few times. This chain joins TRBV10-3 and TRBJ2-5; a weak D match, TRBD2 (5 bases). The CDR3 runs to 15 residues. Germline CDR1 and CDR2: ENHRY and SYGVKD. Trimming removed 4 bases from V and 2 bases from J, with 14 bases in between. The CDR3 loop is CAISGGRGNQETQYF. Here the CDR3 DNA reads TGTGCCATCAGTGGGGGTCGGGGTAATCAAGAGACCCAGTACTTC.

The rearrangement links TRBV9 to TRBJ1-6; tentatively, D is TRBD1 (5 bases). This CDR3 contains 14 residues. The V end was cut by 3 bases, the J end by 10 bases, with 14 bases between. Germline V gene lookup returns CDR1 SGDLS and CDR2 YYNGEE. CDR3 nucleotides: TGTGCCAGCAGCGAAAGGGACCCTGGGTCACCCCTCCACTTT. As protein: CASSERDPGSPLHF.

The chain employs TRBV6-5 and TRBJ2-2; TRBD1 is a possible D gene (6 bases). The germline V gene encodes CDR1 MNHEY and CDR2 SVGAGI. The CDR3 covers 14 residues. V lost 6 bases and J lost 5, with 13 bases in between. The CDR3 sequence is CASRNRVRTGELFF. In DNA form, the CDR3 reads TGTGCCAGCAGGAACAGGGTACGGACCGGGGAGCTGTTTTTT.

J is TRBJ1-5 and V is TRBV9; 7 bases are a match to TRBD1. From germline, CDR1 is SGDLS and CDR2 YYNGEE. This CDR3 comprises 14 residues. The junction had 5 bases not matched to a gene; V was cut back by 3 bases and J by 5 bases. The CDR3, as DNA: TGTGCCAGCAGCGCACAGGGGTATGATCAGCCCCAGCATTTT. Translating it yields CASSAQGYDQPQHF.

This clone is a singleton in its sample. V usage is TRBV7-6 and J usage is TRBJ2-2; 12 positions match TRBD2. The CDR3 spans 20 residues. Germline V gene data show CDR1 as SGHVS and CDR2 as FNYEAQ. V lost 3 bases to trimming and J lost 2 bases; unmatched junction nucleotides: 13. In nucleotides, the CDR3 is TGTGCCAGCAGCTTCCCACGAGAACTAGCGGGGGGAAGCAACACCGGGGAGCTGTTTTTT. The encoded protein is CASSFPRELAGGSNTGELFF.

This CDR3 is CASSPGVVQPQHF. The CDR3 nucleotides read TGTGCCAGCTCACCAGGGGTTGTTCAGCCCCAGCATTTT. V is TRBV18 and J is TRBJ1-5; D remains unclear. Germline V gene data show CDR1 as KGHSH and CDR2 as LQKENI. The CDR3 contains 13 residues. The V gene lost 2 bases and the J gene lost 6 bases, with 8 bases spanning the gap.

V gene TRBV19 combines with J gene TRBJ2-1; TRBD2 agrees at 7 bases. Per the germline V gene, CDR1 is LNHDA and CDR2 is SQIVND (reference sequence). V dropped 4 bases and J dropped 0; count of bases not matched to a gene: 0. This CDR3 is 14 amino acids long. The CDR3 bases are TGTGCCAGTAGTACTAGCGGCTCCTACAATGAGCAGTTCTTC. Translated, it gives CASSTSGSYNEQFF.